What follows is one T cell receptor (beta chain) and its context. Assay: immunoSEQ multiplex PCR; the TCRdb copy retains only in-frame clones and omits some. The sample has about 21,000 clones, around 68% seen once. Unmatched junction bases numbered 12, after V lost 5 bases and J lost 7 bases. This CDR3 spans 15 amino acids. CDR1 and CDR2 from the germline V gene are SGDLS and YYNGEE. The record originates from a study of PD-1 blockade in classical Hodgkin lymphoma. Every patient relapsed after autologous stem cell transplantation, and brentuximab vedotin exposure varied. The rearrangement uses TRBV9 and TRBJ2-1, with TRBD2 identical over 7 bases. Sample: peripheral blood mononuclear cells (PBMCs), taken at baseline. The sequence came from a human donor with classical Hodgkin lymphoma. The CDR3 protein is CASSLERGPLNEQFF. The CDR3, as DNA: TGTGCCAGCAGTTTGGAGCGGGGTCCGCTTAATGAGCAGTTCTTC.